This TCR beta chain was identified during a study of blood T cells in healthy people across ages. Points from the study as a whole: Any conclusive comparison of naive versus antigen-experienced cells was prevented by using unsorted PBMCs.

The germline V gene has CDR1 DFQATT and CDR2 SNEGSKA (reference sequence). The CDR3 contains 13 residues. On this clonotype itself: No antigen is known for it.

Using a J-beta primer mix together with a sample-barcoded 5' primer, a second PCR was run for roughly 7 to 12 cycles. A tag from a template-switch adaptor with 12 random nucleotides marked each cDNA molecule. Via MiXCR, TCRdb re-called the 5' RACE reads, giving one row per CDR3 protein. The table has about 1.5 million distinct CDR3 sequences, 42% seen once; the top ten hold 7.9%. The clonotype was recovered from a woman younger than 35 in good health. Material for sequencing was blood. J is TRBJ2-5 and V is TRBV20-1; maybe TRBD2 (6 bases). The J call may be faulty, since TRBJ2-7 better matches the DNA end. CDR3 sequence: CSAGPGSGYEQYF. The CDR3, as DNA: TGCAGTGCTGGACCCGGGAGTGGGTACGAGCAGTACTTC.